This TCR beta chain comes out of a study of beta chain features in type 1 diabetes. For the study at large: Summed over all samples, the examined sorted cells came to 100 million to 130 million. Study-wide results and limits: For Type 1 diabetes patients, all four CD4+ subsets carried TCRB CDR3s that were moderately but significantly shorter. Whether TCRB rearrangement is influenced by HLA type went unresolved here.

As for this clone: Its target is not known.

The authors took one heparinised blood draw, averaging about 120 mL, from each donor. The investigators reverse transcribed all of the isolated RNA, so they sequenced expressed TCRB transcripts. Roughly 3.5 million reads per sample were averaged for naive, central memory and regulatory samples. Profiled with immunoSEQ multiplex PCR; TCRdb holds only in-frame clones, not every one. The sample comprises over 300,000 clones, roughly 9% of which are singletons, and roughly 1% rests with the top ten. This CDR3 is built from 14 residues. Trimming removed 6 bases from V and 0 bases from J, with 8 bases in between. Per the germline V gene, CDR1 is MDHEN and CDR2 is SYDVKM.

V usage is TRBV28 and J usage is TRBJ1-4; the D is unclear. This clonotype originated in a man aged 30 to 45 with type 1 diabetes. Sequenced input: central memory CD4+ T cells from blood. The CDR3 nucleotides are TGTGCCAGCAGCGAGACGGCAACTAATGAAAAACTGTTTTTT. Protein sequence: CASSETATNEKLFF.